These T cell receptor beta chains were read from a single sample in a study of T cells after yellow fever vaccination. TCRdb called the 5' RACE reads again in MiXCR, with one record for every CDR3 protein. The sample carries 200,000 to 250,000 distinct CDR3 sequences, approximately 3.3% recorded once. Sequencing was performed on CD4+ T cells sorted from PBMCs, taken 10 days after the yellow fever booster vaccination. These receptors were collected from a young man who received the YFV17D yellow fever vaccine. CDR3s include the opening cysteine and the closing phenylalanine or tryptophan. D genes are given only for firm matches. Clone size appears in some rows only: once, few, many, or a class for an expanded clone.

TRBD1	TRBV18	many	TRBJ1-4	CASSPARDRFNGKLFF	TGTGCCAGCTCGCCAGCCCGGGACAGGTTTAATGGAAAACTGTTTTTT
.	TRBV7-2	many	TRBJ2-5	CASSFYSGQETQYF	TGTGCCAGCAGCTTTTACAGCGGGCAAGAGACCCAGTACTTC
.	TRBV7-2	few	TRBJ2-5	CASSSRRGYRSYQETQYF	TGTGCCAGCAGCTCCAGGCGCGGGTACAGATCGTACCAAGAGACCCAGTACTTC
TRBD2	TRBV24-1	.	TRBJ2-5	CATSDATSGGETQYF	TGTGCCACCAGTGATGCGACTAGCGGGGGAGAGACCCAGTACTTC
.	TRBV6-5	few	TRBJ1-3	CASSYNAPTKGPGNTIYF	TGTGCCAGCAGTTACAATGCACCTACGAAGGGGCCGGGAAACACCATATATTTT
.	TRBV29-1	many	TRBJ2-7	CSVDGEPEQYF	TGCAGCGTTGACGGAGAGCCCGAGCAGTACTTC
TRBD1	TRBV6-2/TRBV6-3	many	TRBJ1-1	CASSYSRGMTEAFF	TGTGCCAGCAGTTACAGCAGGGGGATGACTGAAGCTTTCTTT
.	TRBV4-2	few	TRBJ2-1	CASSQENSQVYNEQFF	TGTGCCAGCAGCCAAGAAAATAGTCAGGTCTACAATGAGCAGTTCTTC
TRBD2	TRBV24-1	many	TRBJ2-1	CATSDSLADSYNEQFF	TGTGCCACCAGTGATTCTCTAGCGGACTCCTACAATGAGCAGTTCTTC
.	TRBV28	many	TRBJ2-3	CASTRSDTQYF	TGTGCCAGCACGCGTTCAGATACGCAGTATTTT
.	TRBV6-5	.	TRBJ1-2	CASSYSNRVNYGYTF	TGTGCCAGCAGTTACTCGAACAGGGTTAACTATGGCTACACCTTC
TRBD1	TRBV12-3/TRBV12-4	many	TRBJ2-5	CASSLTGGEETQYF	TGTGCCAGCAGTTTGACAGGGGGGGAAGAGACCCAGTACTTC
.	TRBV4-1	many	TRBJ1-4	CASSAGGGWSEKLFF	TGCGCCAGCAGCGCGGGGGGGGGCTGGAGTGAAAAACTGTTTTTT
.	TRBV19	.	TRBJ2-5	CASSISGNGETQYF	TGTGCCAGTAGTATATCAGGGAATGGAGAGACCCAGTACTTC
.	TRBV5-1	many	TRBJ2-5	CASSIDTGPQETQYF	TGCGCCAGCAGCATCGACACCGGGCCCCAAGAGACCCAGTACTTC
.	TRBV19	few	TRBJ1-1	CASKVNRLNTEAFF	TGTGCCAGTAAGGTCAACAGGCTGAACACTGAAGCTTTCTTT
.	TRBV20-1	.	TRBJ1-4	CSASHSPGDEKLFF	TGCAGTGCTAGTCACAGCCCAGGCGATGAAAAACTGTTTTTT
.	TRBV7-2	many	TRBJ1-5	CASSSRGGNQPQHF	TGTGCCAGCAGCTCCAGGGGTGGCAATCAGCCCCAGCATTTT
TRBD2	TRBV3-1	few	TRBJ2-3	CASSQLRRGGTDTQYF	TGTGCCAGCAGCCAATTGCGGCGGGGGGGAACAGATACGCAGTATTTT
.	TRBV5-1	many	TRBJ2-2	CASRSTTGELFF	TGCGCCAGCCGCTCTACCACGGGGGAGCTGTTTTTT
.	TRBV12-3/TRBV12-4	many	TRBJ2-5	CASKAGALETQYF	TGTGCCAGCAAGGCCGGGGCCTTAGAGACCCAGTACTTC
TRBD2	TRBV18	.	TRBJ2-7	CASSPPKGTRLSEQYF	TGTGCCAGCTCACCACCCAAGGGGACTAGGTTGAGCGAGCAGTACTTC
.	TRBV20-1	.	TRBJ2-3	CSAPERVVTDTQYF	TGCAGTGCTCCCGAAAGGGTAGTCACAGATACGCAGTATTTT
.	TRBV28	many	TRBJ1-4	CASSSSGGLDEKLFF	TGTGCCAGCAGTTCCTCTGGGGGGCTGGATGAAAAACTGTTTTTT
.	TRBV5-1	.	TRBJ2-5	CASSLHQGGQETQYF	TGCGCCAGCAGCTTGCACCAGGGGGGCCAAGAGACCCAGTACTTC
.	TRBV5-1	many	TRBJ2-2	CASSFSAVNTGELFF	TGCGCCAGCAGCTTTTCTGCAGTAAACACCGGGGAGCTGTTTTTT
.	TRBV20-1	.	TRBJ2-1	CSARTDNEQFF	TGCAGTGCCAGGACAGACAATGAGCAGTTCTTC
.	TRBV7-2	.	TRBJ1-2	CASGGYTF	TGTGCCAGCGGGGGCTACACCTTC
.	TRBV28	.	TRBJ1-5	CASSPHDGSNQPQHF	TGTGCCAGCAGTCCACACGACGGTAGCAATCAGCCCCAGCATTTT
TRBD2	TRBV6-2/TRBV6-3	many	TRBJ2-1	CASSPSGGGYNEQFF	TGTGCCAGCAGTCCTAGCGGGGGGGGTTACAATGAGCAGTTCTTC
.	TRBV7-8	many	TRBJ2-1	CASSLFVAGSPGRFF	TGTGCCAGCAGCTTATTCGTTGCAGGCAGCCCTGGGAGGTTCTTC
.	TRBV7-2	many	TRBJ1-2	CASSSPRGTAGYTF	TGTGCCAGCAGCAGCCCCCGAGGGACTGCTGGCTACACCTTC
.	TRBV5-1	many	TRBJ2-1	CASSFGRIHNEQFF	TGCGCCAGCAGCTTCGGGCGGATCCACAATGAGCAGTTCTTC
TRBD1	TRBV6-1	many	TRBJ2-5	CASTRQGMGETQYF	TGTGCCAGCACCCGACAGGGGATGGGGGAGACCCAGTACTTC
.	TRBV7-2	many	TRBJ2-3	CASSLRRDFTDTQYF	TGTGCCAGCAGCTTACGTAGAGACTTCACAGATACGCAGTATTTT
.	TRBV2	few	TRBJ2-1	CASSIDNEQFF	TGTGCCAGCAGCATAGACAATGAGCAGTTCTTC
.	TRBV7-6	many	TRBJ2-5	CASSLMETQYF	TGTGCCAGCAGCTTAATGGAGACCCAGTACTTC
.	TRBV6-5	many	TRBJ2-1	CASSYRGPGSSYNEQFF	TGTGCCAGCAGTTACAGAGGTCCTGGGAGCTCCTACAATGAGCAGTTCTTC
.	TRBV7-6	many	TRBJ2-5	CASSRLEETQYF	TGTGCCAGCAGCAGACTAGAAGAGACCCAGTACTTC
.	TRBV20-1	many	TRBJ2-3	CSACGDIGTDTQYF	TGCAGTGCTTGCGGGGATATCGGCACAGATACGCAGTATTTT
.	TRBV7-2	few	TRBJ1-2	CASSLALTIGYTF	TGTGCCAGCAGCCTTGCCCTGACGATTGGCTACACCTTC
.	TRBV18	few	TRBJ2-5	CASSPNRKQETQYF	TGTGCCAGCTCGCCAAACAGGAAGCAAGAGACCCAGTACTTC
.	TRBV12-3/TRBV12-4	.	TRBJ1-5	CASSLGLGRGQPQHF	TGTGCCAGCAGCCTCGGACTAGGGCGAGGCCAGCCCCAGCATTTT
.	TRBV11-2	.	TRBJ1-5	CASSLGGVGNQPQHF	TGTGCCAGCAGCTTAGGGGGAGTCGGCAATCAGCCCCAGCATTTT
.	TRBV4-3	few	TRBJ1-5	CASSQDLQINQPQHF	TGCGCCAGCAGCCAAGACCTTCAGATCAATCAGCCCCAGCATTTT